What follows are 18 T cell receptor beta chains derived from one specimen sequenced in a study of vaccination effects on CD4 cells after COVID-19. Antigen-specific CD4+ T cells were first expanded with viral peptide pools by the ViraFEST assay and only then sequenced. Following 10 days of culture, CD4+ T cells were isolated. Neither prior SARS-CoV-2 infection nor positive nucleocapsid antibodies were present in the vaccine recipients. Their recognized antigens are unknown. Here immunoSEQ multiplex PCR was the method, and the copy in TCRdb shows in-frame clones only, minus some. The sample holds some 22,000 clones, more than 65% seen once. Sequencing used CD4+ T cells from PBMCs cultured with HCoV-NL63 spike peptides, obtained before COVID-19 vaccination. The receptors originated from a human donor who received a COVID-19 vaccine.

This clone was detected once. The chain is built from TRBV5-4 and TRBJ1-2; D is undetermined. The CDR3 consists of 15 residues. Trimming removed 4 bases at V and 4 bases at J, with 17 bases between. CDR1 SGHNT and CDR2 YYREEE come from the germline V gene (reference sequence). The CDR3 sequence is CASSPGGSLGYGYTF. The CDR3 nucleotides are TGTGCCAGCAGCCCAGGAGGGAGTCTTGGCTATGGCTACACCTTC.

A few counts support this clone. The rearrangement joins TRBV21-1 to TRBJ1-3; whether TRBD1, the table's D call, matches the DNA was not checked. TRBV21-1 represents a pseudogene. The CDR3 totals 14 residues. The DNA of the CDR3 is TGTGCCAGCAAAGGAACAGGGCCTGGAAACACCATATATTTT. It yields the protein CASKGTGPGNTIYF.

The chain joins TRBV6-1 to TRBJ1-1; a possible D gene is TRBD1 (5 bases). CDR1 and CDR2 (germline): MNHNS, SASEGT. Trimming shortened V by 3 bases and J by 3 bases, and 11 bases separated the two germline ends. The CDR3 has 14 residues. CDR3 in DNA: TGTGCCAGCAGTGATGTCCGGGGGGACACTGAAGCTTTCTTT. This encodes CASSDVRGDTEAFF.

V gene TRBV11-2 combines with J gene TRBJ1-1, with D perhaps TRBD1 (5 bases). The CDR3 runs to 11 residues. Trimming took off 5 bases at V and 8 bases at J, with 9 bases between the two ends. In germline, CDR1 is SGHAT, CDR2 FQNNGV. The CDR3 region is CASSASGEAFF. The CDR3 DNA sequence: TGTGCCAGCAGCGCCTCAGGGGAAGCTTTCTTT.

This chain links TRBV30 with TRBJ2-7; TRBD2 matches 12 bases. This CDR3 is 14 amino acids long. J was trimmed by 3 bases and V by 4 bases; bases with no gene match: 4. Germline V gene data show CDR1 as GTSNPN and CDR2 as SVGIG (reference sequence). CDR3 in amino acids: CAWNRLAGDYEQYF. The DNA for the CDR3 is TGTGCCTGGAACAGACTAGCGGGAGACTACGAGCAGTACTTC.

V and J are TRBV28 and TRBJ1-2; D is ambiguous. Trimming removed 7 bases at V and 4 bases at J, with 19 bases between. Per germline, CDR1 MDHEN and CDR2 SYDVKM. The CDR3 is 15 residues long. The chain's CDR3 is CASTLPRLNGYGYTF. DNA for the CDR3: TGTGCCAGCACCCTCCCTAGGTTGAATGGCTATGGCTACACCTTC.

This clone appeared once. This CDR3 is CASSPEGQFYEQYF. CDR3 in DNA: TGTGCCAGCAGCCCCGAGGGACAGTTCTACGAGCAGTACTTC. The genes are TRBV28 and TRBJ2-7, with 7 bases lining up with TRBD1. Germline lookup yields CDR1 MDHEN and CDR2 SYDVKM. J lost 3 bases, V lost 6 bases, and 8 bases had no gene match. The CDR3 consists of 14 residues. Supplemented by reference TRBV28 and TRBJ2-7, the full variable domain reads DVKVTQSSRYLVKRTGEKVFLECVQDMDHENMFWYRQDPGLGLRLIYFSYDVKMKEKGDIPEGYSVSREKKERFSLILESASTNQTSMYLCASSPEGQFYEQYFGPGTRLTVT.

The J gene is TRBJ1-5, the V gene TRBV10-1; D is uncertain. Germline V gene data show CDR1 as WNHNN and CDR2 as SYGVQD (reference sequence). Deletions cut 8 bases from V and 1 base from J, with 15 bases between. The CDR3 length is 15 residues. The CDR3 sequence is CASLRRDRSNQPQHF. The CDR3 DNA follows: TGCGCCAGCCTCCGTAGGGATAGAAGCAATCAGCCCCAGCATTTT.

The chain combines TRBV9 with TRBJ2-1; D may be TRBD2 (5 bases). Per germline, CDR1 SGDLS and CDR2 YYNGEE. V was shortened by 0 bases and J by 0 bases, with 10 bases between the two germline ends. The CDR3 contains 16 residues. The CDR3 spells CASSVGGGGSYNEQFF. The CDR3 coding sequence is TGTGCCAGCAGCGTAGGTGGCGGAGGCTCCTACAATGAGCAGTTCTTC.

The gene calls are TRBV14 and TRBJ2-7, with a weak D call TRBD2 (5 bases). V was clipped by 1 base and J by 3 bases, with 13 bases between them. Looked up from germline, CDR1 is SGHDN and CDR2 is FVKESK. This CDR3 comprises 15 residues. This chain's CDR3 is CASSQAGRGNYEQYF. In DNA form, the CDR3 reads TGTGCCAGCAGCCAAGCCGGCCGGGGAAACTACGAGCAGTACTTC.

J is TRBJ1-4 and V is TRBV27; D gene ambiguous. Trimming pared 6 bases from V and 0 bases from J, leaving 8 bases between. From germline, CDR1 is MNHEY and CDR2 SMNVEV (reference sequence). The CDR3 is 14 residues long. The CDR3 nucleotides read TGTGCCAGCAGCCCGGGAGCAACTAATGAAAAACTGTTTTTT. Its protein is CASSPGATNEKLFF. Full variable domain (remainder filled in from reference TRBV27 and TRBJ1-4): EAQVTQNPRYLITVTGKKLTVTCSQNMNHEYMSWYRQDPGLGLRQIYYSMNVEVTDKGDVPEGYKVSRKEKRNFPLILESPSPNQTSLYFCASSPGATNEKLFFGSGTQLSVL.

The rearrangement links TRBV30 to TRBJ1-2; D possibly corresponds to TRBD1 (6 bases). This CDR3 contains 11 residues. Germline V gives CDR1 GTSNPN, CDR2 SVGIG (reference sequence). With 4 bases removed from V and 8 bases from J, the gap between germline ends came to 11 bases. CDR3 amino acids: CAWNREGGYTF. As DNA, the CDR3 is TGTGCCTGGAACAGGGAGGGAGGCTACACCTTC.

The chain is built from TRBV11-2 and TRBJ2-3; 14 bases line up with TRBD2. Germline assignment: CDR1 SGHAT and CDR2 FQNNGV. The CDR3 totals 18 residues. V shed 3 bases, J shed 5 bases, and the junction held 10 bases outside the gene matches. CDR3 in DNA: TGTGCCAGCAGCTTTTCTCGACTAGCGGGAGGGCCTCGAGATACGCAGTATTTT. It translates to CASSFSRLAGGPRDTQYF.

The rearrangement uses TRBV15 and TRBJ2-2; TRBD1 might be the D (5 bases). V lost 1 base to trimming and J lost 6 bases, with 12 bases between them. The CDR3 has 15 amino acids. The germline gives CDR1 LNHNV, CDR2 YYDKDF (reference sequence). The CDR3 bases are TGTGCCACCAGCAGAGCGGCAGGGTACGCCGGGGAGCTGTTTTTT. Translating it yields CATSRAAGYAGELFF.

This clone was seen once. J is TRBJ1-1 and V is TRBV2, with a tentative D call TRBD1 (6 bases). Germline CDR1 is SNHLY and CDR2 is FYNNEI. The CDR3 consists of 13 residues. V was trimmed by 3 bases and J by 3 bases, leaving 8 bases between them. CDR3 nucleotide sequence: TGTGCCAGCAGTGAGAACAGGGACACTGAAGCTTTCTTT. This sequence encodes CASSENRDTEAFF.

This clone is a singleton in its sample. J is TRBJ2-2 and V is TRBV5-1; D perhaps matches TRBD2 (5 bases). Germline values: CDR1 SGHRS, CDR2 YFSETQ. The CDR3 is 14 amino acids. Trimming left V 5 bases short and J 1 base short, with 9 bases between. As DNA, the CDR3 is TGCGCCAGCAGACGGGCGGGGAACACCGGGGAGCTGTTTTTT. Translating gives CASRRAGNTGELFF.

This clone has more than one count but fewer than ten. The chain has TRBV4-3 and TRBJ1-2; D uncertain. Germline V gene data show CDR1 as LGHNA and CDR2 as YSLEER. Trimming stripped 0 bases from V and 4 bases from J, with 9 bases between. This CDR3 comprises 14 residues. The CDR3 DNA reads TGCGCCAGCAGCCAAGACGGGAACATCTATGGCTACACCTTC. It is translated as CASSQDGNIYGYTF.

The chain joins TRBV5-4 to TRBJ2-2; 11 bases map to TRBD2. In germline, CDR1 is SGHNT, CDR2 YYREEE (reference sequence). The CDR3 contains 18 residues. The V and J ends lost 5 bases and 6 bases, in that order; junction bases with no gene match: 15. CDR3: CASRGQGTSGSGAGELFF. The CDR3 region has the DNA TGTGCCAGCAGGGGACAGGGTACTAGCGGGAGCGGGGCCGGGGAGCTGTTTTTT.